Presented here are 23 T cell receptor beta chains from one specimen sequenced in a study of glioma-infiltrating T cells after dendritic cell vaccination. TCRdb's copy holds only in-frame clones and misses some; the assay was immunoSEQ multiplex PCR. This table holds tens of thousands of clones, under 85% found once. Time point indicated: after dendritic cell vaccination, including at tumor progression/relapse. Material: blood, obtained after dendritic cell vaccination. The source is a human donor with glioblastoma.

The V and J genes are TRBV29-1 and TRBJ1-1; D may be TRBD1 (6 bases). Germline V gives CDR1 SQVTM, CDR2 ANQGSEA. The germline V and J ends were trimmed by 5 bases and 6 bases, with 10 bases remaining between them. This CDR3 is built from 11 residues. CDR3 DNA sequence: TGCAGCGTTTGGAGACAGGCTGAAGCTTTCTTT. Translating it yields CSVWRQAEAFF. Supplemented by reference TRBV29-1 and TRBJ1-1, the full variable domain reads SAVISQKPSRDICQRGTSLTIQCQVDSQVTMMFWYRQQPGQSLTLIATANQGSEATYESGFVIDKFPISRPNLTFSTLTVSNMSPEDSSIYLCSVWRQAEAFFGQGTRLTVV.

This chain joins TRBV7-3 and TRBJ1-3; 8 bases match TRBD1. The CDR3 spans 16 residues. Germline CDR1 SGHTA, CDR2 FQGTGA. V dropped 5 bases and J dropped 3; count of bases not matched to a gene: 9. CDR3 protein: CASSPWDRLRGNTIYF. For the CDR3, the DNA is TGTGCCAGCAGCCCCTGGGACAGGCTACGTGGAAACACCATATATTTT.

The chain links TRBV7-2 to TRBJ2-2; no definite D call. CDR3 length: 14 residues. V lost 5 bases and J 5 bases, leaving 12 bases between the germline ends. Germline loops: CDR1 SGHTA, CDR2 FQGNSA. CDR3 protein: CASSLLGQTGELFF. The CDR3 DNA reads as TGTGCCAGCAGCCTCCTGGGCCAAACCGGGGAGCTGTTTTTT.

The chain joins TRBV2 to TRBJ2-2; 8 bases fit TRBD2. This CDR3 region has 15 residues. Trimming took 2 bases from V and 5 from J; bases not matched to a gene: 4. Germline values: CDR1 SNHLY, CDR2 FYNNEI. CDR3 sequence: CASSEILAATGELFF. The CDR3 bases are TGTGCCAGCAGTGAAATACTAGCGGCGACCGGGGAGCTGTTTTTT.

This clone appeared once. The gene calls are TRBV28 and TRBJ2-3; D unclear. The V end lost 0 bases, the J end lost 6 bases, and 4 bases lay between the germline ends. CDR1 MDHEN and CDR2 SYDVKM come from the germline V gene. CDR3 length: 12 amino acids. CDR3 DNA sequence: TGTGCCAGCAGTTTATGGACTGATACGCAGTATTTT. Amino acids: CASSLWTDTQYF. The full variable domain, with the rest looked up from reference TRBV28 and TRBJ2-3, is DVKVTQSSRYLVKRTGEKVFLECVQDMDHENMFWYRQDPGLGLRLIYFSYDVKMKEKGDIPEGYSVSREKKERFSLILESASTNQTSMYLCASSLWTDTQYFGPGTRLTVL.

This rearrangement joins TRBV19 to TRBJ1-2; 7 nucleotides agree with TRBD1. V was clipped by 7 bases and J by 2 bases; unmatched bases: 10. The CDR3 sequence is 15 residues long. Germline CDR1 reads LNHDA; CDR2 reads SQIVND (reference sequence). The CDR3 sequence: CASNTWTGQNYGYTF. The DNA of the CDR3 is TGTGCCAGTAACACTTGGACAGGACAAAACTATGGCTACACCTTC. Looking up the rest from reference TRBV19 and TRBJ1-2 gives the full variable domain: DGGITQSPKYLFRKEGQNVTLSCEQNLNHDAMYWYRQDPGQGLRLIYYSQIVNDFQKGDIAEGYSVSREKKESFPLTVTSAQKNPTAFYLCASNTWTGQNYGYTFGSGTRLTVV.

CDR3 amino acids: CASSRRPPPDTEAFF. In DNA form, the CDR3 reads TGTGCCAGCAGTCGCAGGCCCCCCCCGGACACTGAAGCTTTCTTT. The chain is built from TRBV7-2 and TRBJ1-1; D gene unclear. The CDR3 is 15 amino acids. V was pared by 6 bases and J by 3 bases, with 17 bases between. Germline V lookup: CDR1 SGHTA, CDR2 FQGNSA. Supplemented by reference TRBV7-2 and TRBJ1-1, the full variable domain reads GAGVSQSPSNKVTEKGKDVELRCDPISGHTALYWYRQSLGQGLEFLIYFQGNSAPDKSGLPSDRFSAERTGGSVSTLTIQRTQQEDSAVYLCASSRRPPPDTEAFFGQGTRLTVV.

The rearrangement joins TRBV7-2 to TRBJ1-3, with 9 positions matching TRBD1. Trimming cost V 5 bases and J 0 bases; bases outside gene matches: 8. Per the germline V gene, CDR1 is SGHTA and CDR2 is FQGNSA. The CDR3 consists of 17 residues. DNA of the CDR3: TGTGCCAGCAGCGGAAGGACAGGGGCCTTCTCTGGAAACACCATATATTTT. As protein: CASSGRTGAFSGNTIYF.

This sequence joins TRBV11-2 and TRBJ1-2; maybe TRBD1 (5 bases). V was pared by 3 bases and J by 8 bases, with 22 bases between. This CDR3 contains 16 residues. In germline, CDR1 is SGHAT, CDR2 FQNNGV. DNA of the CDR3: TGTGCCAGCAGCTTCAAGGGGCAGGGCCCTTATAAGGGCTACACCTTC. As protein: CASSFKGQGPYKGYTF. The full variable domain, in which reference TRBV11-2 and TRBJ1-2 provide the parts outside the CDR3, is EAGVAQSPRYKIIEKRQSVAFWCNPISGHATLYWYQQILGQGPKLLIQFQNNGVVDDSQLPKDRFSAERLKGVDSTLKIQPAKLEDSAVYLCASSFKGQGPYKGYTFGSGTRLTVV.

The chain has TRBV9 and TRBJ1-1; possible D gene TRBD1, 5 bases. The V end was cut by 7 bases, the J end by 1 base, with 8 bases between. Germline CDR1 is SGDLS and CDR2 is YYNGEE. CDR3 length equals 12 residues. The DNA of the CDR3 is TGTGCCAGCGGCAGGGCGAACACTGAAGCTTTCTTT. Encoded protein: CASGRANTEAFF. Full variable domain (missing parts from reference TRBV9 and TRBJ1-1): DSGVTQTPKHLITATGQRVTLRCSPRSGDLSVYWYQQSLDQGLQFLIQYYNGEERAKGNILERFSAQQFPDLHSELNLSSLELGDSALYFCASGRANTEAFFGQGTRLTVV.

The chain employs TRBV2 and TRBJ1-1; no firm D call. V was cut by 8 bases and J by 0 bases, with 7 bases left in between. This CDR3 is built from 12 residues. Germline values: CDR1 SNHLY, CDR2 FYNNEI. The CDR3 loop reads CASFNMNTEAFF. CDR3 nucleotide sequence: TGTGCCAGCTTTAATATGAACACTGAAGCTTTCTTT.

This rearrangement joins TRBV6-5 to TRBJ1-2, with D perhaps matching TRBD1 (5 bases). Germline assignment: CDR1 MNHEY and CDR2 SVGAGI. This CDR3 is built from 13 residues. V was trimmed by 4 bases and J by 7 bases, leaving 13 bases between them. CDR3 amino acids: CASSLGRASGYTF. The CDR3 nucleotides are TGTGCCAGCAGTTTGGGCAGGGCGAGTGGCTACACCTTC.

CDR3 loop: CSARDSSYNEQFF. CDR3 nucleotides: TGCAGCGCCCGGGACAGTTCCTACAATGAGCAGTTCTTC. The chain is built from TRBV29-1 and TRBJ2-1; 7 bases agree with TRBD1. Looked up from germline, CDR1 is SQVTM and CDR2 is ANQGSEA. The CDR3 contains 13 residues. Germline trimming cut 7 bases from V and 1 base from J; bases unmatched to any gene: 4.

This chain connects TRBV5-1 to TRBJ1-2, with 8 bases fitting TRBD1. The CDR3 is 15 amino acids. Losses at the gene ends were 7 bases for V and 6 bases for J; bases not matched to a gene: 14. Germline V gives CDR1 SGHRS, CDR2 YFSETQ. For the CDR3, the DNA is TGCGCCAGCGGGCAAAAGACAGGGGAAACGAATGGCTACACCTTC. Translated: CASGQKTGETNGYTF.

The chain joins TRBV5-1 to TRBJ2-7; D is possibly TRBD1 (6 bases). Trimming stripped 0 bases from V and 2 bases from J, with 15 bases between. Per germline, CDR1 SGHRS and CDR2 YFSETQ. This CDR3 has 16 residues. This chain's CDR3 is CASSLGGTSGAYEQYF. The CDR3 DNA is TGCGCCAGCAGCTTGGGAGGGACATCTGGAGCCTACGAGCAGTACTTC. Using reference TRBV5-1 and TRBJ2-7 for the parts outside the CDR3, the full variable domain is KAGVTQTPRYLIKTRGQQVTLSCSPISGHRSVSWYQQTPGQGLQFLFEYFSETQRNKGNFPGRFSGRQFSNSRSEMNVSTLELGDSALYLCASSLGGTSGAYEQYFGPGTRLTVT.

The chain uses TRBV15 and TRBJ2-7, with 9 bases matching TRBD1. The V and J ends lost 3 bases and 3 bases, in that order; junction bases with no gene match: 6. Germline CDR1 reads LNHNV; CDR2 reads YYDKDF (reference sequence). CDR3 size: 15 residues. CDR3 DNA sequence: TGTGCCACCAGCAGCCCGGGACAGGGTCTCTACGAGCAGTACTTC. Translation: CATSSPGQGLYEQYF. The variable domain in full, with the rest retrieved from reference TRBV15 and TRBJ2-7, is DAMVIQNPRYQVTQFGKPVTLSCSQTLNHNVMYWYQQKSSQAPKLLFHYYDKDFNNEADTPDNFQSRRPNTSFCFLDIRSPGLGDTAMYLCATSSPGQGLYEQYFGPGTRLTVT.

This clone is a singleton in its sample. Written as DNA, the CDR3 is TGTGCCAGCAGTCCCCCTAGGGCAGGGGAAAACACTGAAGCTTTCTTT. It yields the protein CASSPPRAGENTEAFF. The chain uses TRBV5-6 and TRBJ1-1; D may be TRBD1 (6 bases). The CDR3 sequence is 16 residues long. V dropped 5 bases and J dropped 2 bases, with 19 bases sitting between them. In germline, CDR1 is SGHDT, CDR2 YYEEEE. The full variable domain, completed using reference TRBV5-6 and TRBJ1-1, is DAGVTQSPTHLIKTRGQQVTLRCSPKSGHDTVSWYQQALGQGPQFIFQYYEEEERQRGNFPDRFSGHQFPNYSSELNVNALLLGDSALYLCASSPPRAGENTEAFFGQGTRLTVV.

V usage is TRBV18 and J usage is TRBJ2-1; no clear D. The CDR3 totals 12 residues. Trimming took 5 bases from V and 5 from J, leaving 7 bases between them. Per the germline V gene, CDR1 is KGHSH and CDR2 is LQKENI. The CDR3 bases are TGTGCCAGCTCATCCACAAACAATGAGCAGTTCTTC. Encoded protein: CASSSTNNEQFF.

This rearrangement joins TRBV5-1 to TRBJ2-7, with 9 bases matching TRBD1. Trimming at V came to 0 bases and at J to 6 bases, leaving 4 bases not matched to a gene. The V gene's germline CDR1 is SGHRS and CDR2 YFSETQ. There are 14 residues in the CDR3. The CDR3 bases are TGCGCCAGCAGCTTGGCGGGACAGGGATCCGAGCAGTACTTC. It is translated as CASSLAGQGSEQYF.

V gene TRBV6-5 combines with J gene TRBJ1-4; a weak D match, TRBD1 (5 bases). This CDR3 is built from 15 residues. The germline CDR1 and CDR2 sequences are MNHEY and SVGAGI. V shed 6 bases and J shed 6 bases, with 17 bases lying between them. The CDR3 spells CASRLIDSLDEKLFF. Here the CDR3 DNA reads TGTGCCAGCAGGCTTATTGACAGTCTGGATGAAAAACTGTTTTTT.

This clone was observed a handful of times. The same CDR3 can be traced to other DNA sequences in this sample. The chain uses TRBV6-6 and TRBJ2-7; perhaps TRBD2 as D (5 bases). The CDR3 sequence is 15 residues long. Trimming took 0 bases from V and 7 from J, leaving 16 bases between them. Germline V gene lookup returns CDR1 MNHNY and CDR2 SVGAGI (reference sequence). CDR3 bases: TGTGCCAGCAGTTACTCCGGACTCCGTACACAGGAGCAGTACTTC. This translates into CASSYSGLRTQEQYF.

The table lists this clone with many counts. V and J are TRBV5-1 and TRBJ2-7; D is perhaps TRBD2 (7 bases). The CDR3 is 17 amino acids. The V gene lost 2 bases and the J gene lost 1 base, with 19 bases spanning the gap. CDR1 is SGHRS, CDR2 YFSETQ, per germline. This CDR3 reads CASSFRGGPLISYEQYF. The CDR3 bases are TGCGCCAGCAGCTTTAGGGGGGGCCCCCTAATTTCCTACGAGCAGTACTTC.

This chain connects TRBV4-2 to TRBJ2-7, with 16 positions matching TRBD2. The V and J ends lost 0 bases and 0 bases, in that order; junction bases with no gene match: 14. The CDR3 length is 22 residues. Per the germline V gene, CDR1 is LGHNA and CDR2 is YNFKEQ. The CDR3 nucleotides are TGTGCCAGCAGCCAAGATTCAGCATCGGGACTAGCGGGGGGGATCAGCTCCTACGAGCAGTACTTC. Amino acid sequence: CASSQDSASGLAGGISSYEQYF.